This T cell receptor beta chain was captured in a study of human T cells and chemical hapten exposure. Sample time point: pre-sensitization, week 0. Treatment given: therapeutic diphenylcyclopropenone sensitization with weekly scalp DPC. TCRdb redid the calling of the RACE reads with MiXCR, one entry per CDR3 protein. The repertoire holds about 98,000 distinct CDR3 sequences, with 10% to 12% as singletons. This receptor was taken from a woman in her fifties or sixties with alopecia areata. Some clones in this sample may be carry-over from other donors' samples. The sample here was whole blood, taken in connection with sensitization to the hapten diphenylcyclopropenone (DPC).

The CDR3 protein is CASSPTRDSPLHF. CDR3 coding DNA: TGTGCCAGCAGCCCAACCCGGGATTCACCCCTCCACTTT. The chain couples TRBV7-9 to TRBJ1-6; D is ambiguous. Germline values: CDR1 SEHNR, CDR2 FQNEAQ (reference sequence). The CDR3 totals 13 residues. Trimming removed 5 bases at V and 8 bases at J, with 10 bases between.